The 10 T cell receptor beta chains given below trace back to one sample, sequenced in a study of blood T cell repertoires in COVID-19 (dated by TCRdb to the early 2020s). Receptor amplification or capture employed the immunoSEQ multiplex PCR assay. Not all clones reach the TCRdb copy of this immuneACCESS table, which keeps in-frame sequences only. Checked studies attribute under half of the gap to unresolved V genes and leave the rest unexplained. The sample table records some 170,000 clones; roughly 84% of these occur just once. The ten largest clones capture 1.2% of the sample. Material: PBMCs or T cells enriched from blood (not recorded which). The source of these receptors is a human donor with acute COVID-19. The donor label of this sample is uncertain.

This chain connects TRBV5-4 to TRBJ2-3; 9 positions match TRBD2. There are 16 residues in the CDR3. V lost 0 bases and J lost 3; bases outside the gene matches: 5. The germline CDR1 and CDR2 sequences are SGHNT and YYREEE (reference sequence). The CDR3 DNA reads TGTGCCAGCAGCTTGGTCCAAAGCGGGGGGACAGATACGCAGTATTTT. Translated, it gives CASSLVQSGGTDTQYF. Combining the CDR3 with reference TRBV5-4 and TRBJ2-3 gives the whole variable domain ETGVTQSPTHLIKTRGQQVTLRCSSQSGHNTVSWYQQALGQGPQFIFQYYREEENGRGNFPPRFSGLQFPNYSSELNVNALELDDSALYLCASSLVQSGGTDTQYFGPGTRLTVL.

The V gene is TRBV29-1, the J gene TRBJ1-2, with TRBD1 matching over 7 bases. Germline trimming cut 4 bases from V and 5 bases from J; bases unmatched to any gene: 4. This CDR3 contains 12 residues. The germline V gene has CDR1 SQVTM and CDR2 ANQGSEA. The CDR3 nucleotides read TGCAGCGTTGTGGAGGGGGCTTATGGCTACACCTTC. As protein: CSVVEGAYGYTF.

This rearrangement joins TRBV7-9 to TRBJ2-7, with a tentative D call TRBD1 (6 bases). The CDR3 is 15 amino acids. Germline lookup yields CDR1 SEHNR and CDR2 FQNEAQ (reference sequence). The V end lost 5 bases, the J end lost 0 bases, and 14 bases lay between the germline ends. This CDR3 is CASSPGHNPSYEQYF. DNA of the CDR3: TGTGCCAGCAGCCCGGGACATAACCCCTCCTACGAGCAGTACTTC.

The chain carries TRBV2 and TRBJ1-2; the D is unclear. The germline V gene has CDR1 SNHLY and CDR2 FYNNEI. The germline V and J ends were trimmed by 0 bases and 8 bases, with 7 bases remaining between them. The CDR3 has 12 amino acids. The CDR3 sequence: CASSEARGGYTF. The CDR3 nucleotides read TGTGCCAGCAGTGAAGCTAGAGGCGGCTACACCTTC. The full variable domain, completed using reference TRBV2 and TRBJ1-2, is EPEVTQTPSHQVTQMGQEVILRCVPISNHLYFYWYRQILGQKVEFLVSFYNNEISEKSEIFDDQFSVERPDGSNFTLKIRSTKLEDSAMYFCASSEARGGYTFGSGTRLTVV.

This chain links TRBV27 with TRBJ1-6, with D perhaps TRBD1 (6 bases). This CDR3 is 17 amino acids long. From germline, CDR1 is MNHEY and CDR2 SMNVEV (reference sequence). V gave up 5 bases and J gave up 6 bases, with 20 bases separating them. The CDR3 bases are TGTGCCAGCAGTCTAGATGCAGGGGTGTCGCTTAATTCACCCCTCCACTTT. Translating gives CASSLDAGVSLNSPLHF.

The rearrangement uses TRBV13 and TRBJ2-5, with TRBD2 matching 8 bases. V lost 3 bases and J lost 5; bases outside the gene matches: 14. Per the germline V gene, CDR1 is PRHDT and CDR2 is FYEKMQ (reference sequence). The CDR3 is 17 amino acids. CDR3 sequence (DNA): TGTGCCAGCAGCTTGAAGTTCAAGCGGGGGCTCACGGAGACCCAGTACTTC. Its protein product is CASSLKFKRGLTETQYF. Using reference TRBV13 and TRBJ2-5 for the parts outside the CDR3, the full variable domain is AAGVIQSPRHLIKEKRETATLKCYPIPRHDTVYWYQQGPGQDPQFLISFYEKMQSDKGSIPDRFSAQQFSDYHSELNMSSLELGDSALYFCASSLKFKRGLTETQYFGPGTRLLVL.

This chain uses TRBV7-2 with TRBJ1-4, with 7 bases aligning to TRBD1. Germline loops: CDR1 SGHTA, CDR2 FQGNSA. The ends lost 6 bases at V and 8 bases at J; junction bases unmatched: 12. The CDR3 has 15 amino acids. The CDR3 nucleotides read TGTGCCAGCAGTCGCGGACAGGTCACTCTCGAAAAACTGTTTTTT. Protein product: CASSRGQVTLEKLFF.

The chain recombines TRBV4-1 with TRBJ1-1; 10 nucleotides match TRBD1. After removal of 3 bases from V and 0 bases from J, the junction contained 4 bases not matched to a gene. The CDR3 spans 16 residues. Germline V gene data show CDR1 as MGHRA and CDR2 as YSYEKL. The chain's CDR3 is CASSQGQGPMNTEAFF. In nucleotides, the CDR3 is TGCGCCAGCAGCCAGGGACAGGGGCCCATGAACACTGAAGCTTTCTTT.

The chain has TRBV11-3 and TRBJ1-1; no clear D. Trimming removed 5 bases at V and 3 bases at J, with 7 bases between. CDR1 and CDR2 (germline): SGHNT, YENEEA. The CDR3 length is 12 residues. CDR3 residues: CASSATDTEAFF. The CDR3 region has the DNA TGTGCCAGCAGCGCCACGGACACTGAAGCTTTCTTT. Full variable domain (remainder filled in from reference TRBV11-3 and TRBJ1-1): EAGVVQSPRYKIIEKKQPVAFWCNPISGHNTLYWYLQNLGQGPELLIRYENEEAVDDSQLPKDRFSAERLKGVDSTLKIQPAELGDSAVYLCASSATDTEAFFGQGTRLTVV.

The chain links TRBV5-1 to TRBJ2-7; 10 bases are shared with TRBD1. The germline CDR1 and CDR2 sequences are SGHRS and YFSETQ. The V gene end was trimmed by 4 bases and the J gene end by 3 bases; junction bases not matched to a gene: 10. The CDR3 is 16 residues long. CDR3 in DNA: TGCGCCAGCAGCCATGGGACAGGGGAAACGGGCTACGAGCAGTACTTC. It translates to CASSHGTGETGYEQYF.